The sequence of this T cell receptor (beta chain) was determined in a study of STAT3 mutations in large granular lymphocyte leukemia. The study's findings and limits: A small but highly pathogenic clone may have been missed. At least one immunodominant TCR beta clonotype appeared in every T-cell large granular lymphocyte leukemia patient.

Regarding this clone: No antigen is known for it.

Generated by immunoSEQ multiplex PCR, the TCRdb table keeps only in-frame clones and is missing some. Among about 12,000 clones, 85% were seen once, and the ten largest hold about 86%. V lost 3 bases, J lost 10 bases, and 13 bases lay in between. CDR3 length: 14 amino acids. The V gene's germline CDR1 is ENHRY and CDR2 SYGVKD. Sample: peripheral blood mononuclear cells. This rearrangement joins TRBV10-3 to TRBJ1-6; no definite D call. The sequence came from an elderly man with T-cell large granular lymphocyte leukemia. Some clones in this sample may be carry-over from other donors' samples. For the CDR3, the DNA is TGTGCCATCAGTGATTTCGGGGTCGGGTCACCCCTCCACTTT. Translating it yields CAISDFGVGSPLHF.